These 19 T cell receptor beta chains share one sample of origin, sequenced in a study of blood T cell repertoires in COVID-19. Profiled with immunoSEQ multiplex PCR; TCRdb holds only in-frame clones, not every one. The profile covers roughly 240,000 clones, with roughly 80% appearing a single time and approximately 4.5% taken by the ten largest. The material sequenced was peripheral blood. The receptor set was obtained from a woman in her 70s with acute or convalescent COVID-19.

The chain links TRBV5-1 to TRBJ2-3; 9 positions agree with TRBD2. The CDR3 contains 16 residues. In germline, CDR1 is SGHRS, CDR2 YFSETQ. J gave up 4 bases and V 2 bases, and 8 bases lay outside the gene matches. CDR3 region: CASSFLASGVSDTQYF. CDR3 nucleotides: TGCGCCAGCAGCTTCTTGGCTAGCGGGGTTTCAGATACGCAGTATTTT.

The chain uses TRBV30 and TRBJ2-3, with D perhaps matching TRBD1 (6 bases). Between the trimmed V and J ends, which lost 0 bases and 1 base, there was a span of 8 bases. Germline values: CDR1 GTSNPN, CDR2 SVGIG (reference sequence). This CDR3 spans 14 amino acids. This CDR3 is CAWSVNRGTDTQYF. The CDR3 nucleotides are TGTGCCTGGAGTGTGAACAGGGGCACAGATACGCAGTATTTT.

This clone turned up a few times. The CDR3 coding sequence is TGTGCCAGCAGCGACGCGGGGGGAAGGACCCAGTACTTC. Its translation: CASSDAGGRTQYF. This chain joins TRBV3-1 (or the pseudogene TRBV3-2) and TRBJ2-5; 8 nucleotides agree with TRBD2. This CDR3 is 13 amino acids long. CDR1 and CDR2 from the germline V gene are LGHDT and YNNKEL (reference sequence). With V trimmed by 5 bases and J by 7 bases, 6 bases remained unmatched.

This chain connects TRBV7-8 to TRBJ2-7; tentatively, D is TRBD1 (6 bases). Trimming left V 1 base short and J 3 bases short, with 10 bases between. The CDR3 is 14 residues long. In germline, CDR1 is SGHVS, CDR2 FQNEAQ. The CDR3 is CASSLVGQNYEQYF. The CDR3 nucleotides read TGTGCCAGCAGCTTAGTGGGACAAAACTACGAGCAGTACTTC.

In its sample, this clone was seen a few times. This sample includes further DNA sequences coding for the same CDR3. The rearrangement links TRBV7-2 to TRBJ2-5; no clear D. From germline, CDR1 is SGHTA and CDR2 FQGNSA. The CDR3 runs to 14 residues. V was pared by 1 base and J by 2 bases, with 8 bases between. The CDR3 here is CASSLVRGQETQYF. The CDR3 DNA reads as TGTGCCAGCAGCTTAGTTCGAGGTCAAGAGACCCAGTACTTC.

This clone was seen a few times. The gene calls are TRBV5-6 and TRBJ1-1; D remains unclear. V shed 4 bases and J shed 3 bases, with 10 bases lying between them. The germline CDR1 and CDR2 sequences are SGHDT and YYEEEE. This CDR3 is 13 amino acids long. CDR3 DNA sequence: TGTGCCAGCAGCATCCGGGAAGACACTGAAGCTTTCTTT. Its protein product is CASSIREDTEAFF.

The chain combines TRBV5-1 with TRBJ2-1; D is possibly TRBD2 (5 bases). CDR3 length: 13 amino acids. Germline V lookup: CDR1 SGHRS, CDR2 YFSETQ. Trimming pared 4 bases from V and 8 bases from J, leaving 13 bases between. The CDR3, as DNA: TGCGCCAGCAGCCCGGGAACGTACGATGAGCAGTTCTTC. Translation gives CASSPGTYDEQFF. The full variable domain, its missing parts supplied by reference TRBV5-1 and TRBJ2-1, is KAGVTQTPRYLIKTRGQQVTLSCSPISGHRSVSWYQQTPGQGLQFLFEYFSETQRNKGNFPGRFSGRQFSNSRSEMNVSTLELGDSALYLCASSPGTYDEQFFGPGTRLTVL.

This clone was counted between two and nine times. The chain combines TRBV5-1 with TRBJ1-2, with no clear D. The CDR3 has 12 residues. V was trimmed by 2 bases and J by 8 bases, leaving 10 bases between them. Looked up from germline, CDR1 is SGHRS and CDR2 is YFSETQ. DNA for the CDR3: TGCGCCAGCAGCTTTGCACATGGCGGCTACACCTTC. It yields the protein CASSFAHGGYTF.

The V call is TRBV15, the J call TRBJ2-1; weak D call: TRBD2 (5 bases). Germline CDR1 is LNHNV and CDR2 is YYDKDF (reference sequence). CDR3 length equals 15 residues. With 5 bases removed from V and 2 bases from J, the gap between germline ends came to 13 bases. CDR3 loop: CATSAVRVPYNEQFF. For the CDR3, the DNA is TGTGCCACCAGCGCCGTGAGGGTCCCCTACAATGAGCAGTTCTTC. Complete variable domain (other parts from reference TRBV15 and TRBJ2-1): DAMVIQNPRYQVTQFGKPVTLSCSQTLNHNVMYWYQQKSSQAPKLLFHYYDKDFNNEADTPDNFQSRRPNTSFCFLDIRSPGLGDTAMYLCATSAVRVPYNEQFFGPGTRLTVL.

The V gene is TRBV6-5, the J gene TRBJ1-2, with TRBD1 identical over 8 bases. The V segment lost 4 bases and the J segment 6 bases; nucleotides outside the gene matches: 4. CDR1 and CDR2 (germline): MNHEY, SVGAGI. The CDR3 length is 13 residues. CDR3 in amino acids: CASSFRTGNGYTF. CDR3 nucleotide sequence: TGTGCCAGCAGTTTCCGGACAGGGAATGGCTACACCTTC.

This clone was recorded once. The genes are TRBV11-3 and TRBJ1-5; D ambiguous. V was trimmed by 1 base and J by 3 bases, leaving 16 bases between them. The CDR3 contains 17 residues. Germline CDR1 and CDR2: SGHNT and YENEEA. CDR3 residues: CASSLANREIPNQPQHF. CDR3 DNA sequence: TGTGCCAGCAGCTTAGCGAACCGGGAAATTCCCAATCAGCCCCAGCATTTT.

The chain uses TRBV11-3 and TRBJ2-1, with 9 bases lining up with TRBD1. With V trimmed by 5 bases and J by 7 bases, 6 bases remained unmatched. The germline V gene has CDR1 SGHNT and CDR2 YENEEA. The CDR3 extends over 14 amino acids. CDR3 sequence reads: CASSRDRGRNEQFF. DNA for the CDR3: TGTGCCAGCAGCCGCGACAGGGGGAGGAATGAGCAGTTCTTC.

The chain couples TRBV12-3 or TRBV12-4 to TRBJ2-5; 11 bases match TRBD1. This CDR3 has 13 residues. The V gene end was trimmed by 7 bases and the J gene end by 4 bases; junction bases not matched to a gene: 2. DNA for the CDR3: TGTGCCAGCAAGGACAGGGGGCGAGAGACCCAGTACTTC. Translating it yields CASKDRGRETQYF.

The V gene is TRBV7-8, the J gene TRBJ1-2, with D maybe TRBD1 (5 bases). The germline V and J ends were trimmed by 1 base and 1 base, with 10 bases remaining between them. The CDR3 is 15 residues long. Looked up from germline, CDR1 is SGHVS and CDR2 is FQNEAQ. The CDR3 region has the DNA TGTGCCAGCAGCTTAGTTAAGACAGTTAACTATGGCTACACCTTC. Its protein product is CASSLVKTVNYGYTF.

The chain carries TRBV14 and TRBJ1-1, with TRBD1 as a possible D gene (6 bases). Deletions cut 6 bases from V and 4 bases from J, with 12 bases between. Looked up from germline, CDR1 is SGHDN and CDR2 is FVKESK. CDR3 size: 13 residues. The CDR3 region is CASSLQGPTEAFF. CDR3 nucleotide sequence: TGTGCCAGCAGTTTACAGGGTCCCACTGAAGCTTTCTTT.

The V and J genes are TRBV18 and TRBJ2-7; 7 positions match TRBD1. The CDR3 covers 14 residues. Germline CDR1 reads KGHSH; CDR2 reads LQKENI. With 8 bases clipped from V and 3 bases from J, the junction kept 10 bases outside the gene matches. The CDR3 spells CASPRDSLVYEQYF. CDR3 sequence (DNA): TGTGCCAGCCCTCGGGACAGTCTAGTCTACGAGCAGTACTTC.

J is TRBJ1-6 and V is TRBV25-1; D remains unclear. Per the germline V gene, CDR1 is MGHDK and CDR2 is SYGVNS. The CDR3 spans 12 residues. Trimming took 3 bases from V and 12 from J, leaving 9 bases between them. The CDR3 DNA follows: TGTGCCAGCAGTGACGGAGGTGGACCCCTCCACTTT. This sequence encodes CASSDGGGPLHF.

The J gene is TRBJ1-2, the V gene TRBV4-2; 9 nucleotides agree with TRBD1. Losses at the gene ends were 1 base for V and 4 bases for J; bases not matched to a gene: 4. CDR3 length: 15 amino acids. Germline V lookup: CDR1 LGHNA, CDR2 YNFKEQ. CDR3 region: CASSQGDRGGYGYTF. The CDR3 region has the DNA TGTGCCAGCAGCCAAGGAGACAGGGGGGGCTATGGCTACACCTTC.

The chain couples TRBV6-1 to TRBJ1-3, with D possibly TRBD1 on 6 matching bases. Germline-derived CDR1 and CDR2 are MNHNS and SASEGT. V gave up 2 bases and J gave up 3 bases, with 11 bases separating them. CDR3 length: 15 amino acids. The CDR3 here is CASSEKQGYGNTIYF. The CDR3 DNA is TGTGCCAGCAGTGAAAAACAGGGATATGGAAACACCATATATTTT.